The subject of this entry is one TCR beta chain. The record originates from a study of monozygotic twins with inflammatory bowel disease. Germline CDR1 SGHAT, CDR2 FQNNGV. The CDR3 is made up of 18 amino acids. Starting material for each TCR library was about 3,300 ng of total RNA. Each UMI harboured a 6-nucleotide sample barcode and was appended via template switching. TCRdb reprocessed the 5' RACE reads, keeping one entry per CDR3 protein, no DNA. In all, the sample yields 70,000 to 95,000 distinct CDR3 sequences. The sample taken for sequencing was blood. V is TRBV11-2 and J is TRBJ2-7; the TCRdb call, TRBD2, lacks DNA for checking. This TCR derives from a human donor with ulcerative colitis or Crohn's disease, or a healthy co-twin of an affected twin (not recorded which). CDR3 amino acids: CASSLVRLAGVADYEQYF.